Shown below are 17 T cell receptor beta chains from a single sample sequenced in a study of blood T cell repertoires in COVID-19. Profiling relied on immunoSEQ multiplex PCR, and the TCRdb table lists in-frame clones only, not all of them. This repertoire shows approximately 100,000 clones, about 87% found once; its top ten account for approximately 15%. Input material: peripheral blood. These TCRs come from a man aged 50-60 years with acute or convalescent COVID-19.

The CDR3 here is CASSKDRDNYGYTF. In nucleotides, the CDR3 is TGTGCCAGCAGCAAGGACAGGGACAACTATGGCTACACCTTC. The chain carries TRBV3-1 (or the pseudogene TRBV3-2) and TRBJ1-2; the match to TRBD1 covers 8 bases. V gave up 5 bases and J gave up 2 bases; unmatched junction bases: 4. CDR1 is LGHDT, CDR2 YNNKEL, per germline (reference sequence). The CDR3 runs to 14 residues.

The chain combines TRBV6-5 with TRBJ2-2; D gene unclear. The CDR3 runs to 15 residues. Looked up from germline, CDR1 is MNHEY and CDR2 is SVGAGI. Trimming took 4 bases from V and 1 from J, leaving 10 bases between them. CDR3 loop: CASSLRQQNTGELFF. The CDR3 DNA follows: TGTGCCAGCAGTTTGCGGCAGCAGAACACCGGGGAGCTGTTTTTT.

The chain is built from TRBV30 and TRBJ2-7; unclear D gene. CDR3 length: 12 amino acids. The germline V and J ends were trimmed by 2 bases and 1 base, with 6 bases remaining between them. CDR1 and CDR2 from the germline V gene are GTSNPN and SVGIG (reference sequence). This chain's CDR3 is CAWSSQSYEQYF. DNA of the CDR3: TGTGCCTGGAGTTCCCAATCCTACGAGCAGTACTTC.

The chain uses TRBV5-1 and TRBJ2-7, with no clear D. V lost 0 bases, J lost 4 bases, and 14 bases lay in between. CDR3 length equals 15 residues. Germline CDR1 reads SGHRS; CDR2 reads YFSETQ. CDR3 sequence reads: CASSLARLTGYEQYF. The CDR3 nucleotides read TGCGCCAGCAGCTTGGCCCGACTCACCGGGTACGAGCAGTACTTC.

The chain joins TRBV19 to TRBJ2-2; 12 positions agree with TRBD1. Germline CDR1 is LNHDA and CDR2 is SQIVND (reference sequence). The CDR3 length is 15 residues. V lost 5 bases, J lost 7 bases, and 5 bases stayed unmatched. The CDR3 reads CASSLGQGAFGELFF. The DNA for the CDR3 is TGTGCCAGTAGTTTGGGACAGGGGGCGTTCGGGGAGCTGTTTTTT.

This clone was seen only once. J is TRBJ1-2 and V is TRBV4-1, with TRBD1 identical over 7 bases. The germline CDR1 and CDR2 sequences are MGHRA and YSYEKL. The CDR3 spans 14 residues. Unmatched junction bases numbered 4, after V lost 0 bases and J lost 6 bases. For the CDR3, the DNA is TGCGCCAGCAGCCAAGACCCGACAGGGAATGGCTACACCTTC. Translated: CASSQDPTGNGYTF.

The V call is TRBV4-1, the J call TRBJ2-2, with 9 bases lining up with TRBD2. V trimming: 4 bases; J trimming: 6 bases; junction bases outside the gene matches: 3. From germline, CDR1 is MGHRA and CDR2 YSYEKL. The CDR3 length is 14 residues. CDR3 sequence: CASSPGLAPGELFF. In DNA form, the CDR3 reads TGCGCCAGCAGCCCGGGACTAGCACCCGGGGAGCTGTTTTTT.

The chain employs TRBV11-2 and TRBJ2-1, with 12 bases lining up with TRBD2. The CDR3 is 16 residues long. Trimming cost V 5 bases and J 13 bases; bases outside gene matches: 15. Germline loops: CDR1 SGHAT, CDR2 FQNNGV. The CDR3 spells CASSHQPTSGSRLQFF. The CDR3, as DNA: TGTGCCAGCAGCCACCAGCCGACTAGCGGGAGTAGACTACAGTTCTTC.

Only one count was recorded for this clone. The chain uses TRBV27 and TRBJ2-7; 12 bases agree with TRBD1. This CDR3 has 16 residues. Germline V lookup: CDR1 MNHEY, CDR2 SMNVEV (reference sequence). The junction had 6 bases not matched to a gene; V was cut back by 4 bases and J by 2 bases. The CDR3 is CASSSGQGANTYEQYF. CDR3 in DNA: TGTGCCAGCAGTTCGGGACAGGGGGCCAATACCTACGAGCAGTACTTC.

The V gene is TRBV24-1, the J gene TRBJ1-1; D is unresolved. There are 13 residues in the CDR3. V shed 5 bases and J shed 1 base, with 7 bases lying between them. Germline assignment: CDR1 KGHDR and CDR2 SFDVKD. The CDR3 coding sequence is TGTGCCACCAGTGGAGTAACGAACACTGAAGCTTTCTTT. This encodes CATSGVTNTEAFF.

The rearrangement uses TRBV2 and TRBJ2-5; D perhaps matches TRBD1 (6 bases). CDR1 is SNHLY and CDR2 is FYNNEI in the germline V gene. The CDR3 runs to 12 residues. V was clipped by 6 bases and J by 3 bases, with 8 bases between them. In DNA, the CDR3 is TGTGCCAGCAGAAGGGACAAAGAGACCCAGTACTTC. Protein: CASRRDKETQYF.

The gene calls are TRBV5-4 and TRBJ2-7, with D tentatively TRBD1 (6 bases). Germline V gives CDR1 SGHNT, CDR2 YYREEE (reference sequence). Trimming stripped 4 bases from V and 5 bases from J, with 22 bases between. The CDR3 has 16 amino acids. CDR3 amino acids: CASSVRGRGRVDEQYF. CDR3 DNA: TGTGCCAGCAGCGTGCGAGGCAGGGGTAGGGTCGACGAGCAGTACTTC.

This chain uses TRBV28 with TRBJ1-5; 7 bases line up with TRBD1. Germline values: CDR1 MDHEN, CDR2 SYDVKM. The ends lost 4 bases at V and 3 bases at J; junction bases unmatched: 6. The CDR3 consists of 15 residues. The chain's CDR3 is CASSSQTGVNQPQHF. In DNA form, the CDR3 reads TGTGCCAGCAGTTCCCAAACAGGGGTCAATCAGCCCCAGCATTTT.

This clone was seen once. The rearrangement links TRBV28 to TRBJ2-7; TRBD2 matches at 8 bases. CDR1 MDHEN and CDR2 SYDVKM come from the germline V gene. The V gene end was trimmed by 2 bases and the J gene end by 3 bases; junction bases not matched to a gene: 6. CDR3 size: 15 residues. CDR3 in amino acids: CASSLEGLGFYEQYF. The CDR3 bases are TGTGCCAGCAGTTTAGAGGGACTAGGGTTCTACGAGCAGTACTTC.

J is TRBJ2-7 and V is TRBV29-1; possibly TRBD2 for D (6 bases). The V gene's germline CDR1 is SQVTM and CDR2 ANQGSEA. Deletions cut 4 bases from V and 2 bases from J, with 15 bases between. This CDR3 is built from 14 residues. The CDR3 DNA sequence: TGCAGCGTTGGGGGTGCGGGACGGACCTACGAGCAGTACTTC. This translates into CSVGGAGRTYEQYF.

The CDR3 reads CAIRTGSNGYTF. The CDR3 DNA sequence: TGTGCCATACGGACAGGCTCCAATGGCTACACCTTC. The V gene is TRBV10-3, the J gene TRBJ1-2; 7 bases fit TRBD1. The CDR3 totals 12 residues. After removal of 9 bases from V and 6 bases from J, the junction contained 7 bases not matched to a gene. Germline loops: CDR1 ENHRY, CDR2 SYGVKD.

J is TRBJ2-2 and V is TRBV5-1; no clear D gene. Trimming removed 1 base from V and 3 bases from J, with 4 bases in between. The CDR3 covers 13 residues. Germline V CDR1 and CDR2: SGHRS, YFSETQ. The CDR3 DNA sequence: TGCGCCAGCAGCTTGCAGGACACCGGGGAGCTGTTTTTT. This gives the protein CASSLQDTGELFF. The entire variable domain, with the rest obtained from reference TRBV5-1 and TRBJ2-2, is as follows: KAGVTQTPRYLIKTRGQQVTLSCSPISGHRSVSWYQQTPGQGLQFLFEYFSETQRNKGNFPGRFSGRQFSNSRSEMNVSTLELGDSALYLCASSLQDTGELFFGEGSRLTVL.